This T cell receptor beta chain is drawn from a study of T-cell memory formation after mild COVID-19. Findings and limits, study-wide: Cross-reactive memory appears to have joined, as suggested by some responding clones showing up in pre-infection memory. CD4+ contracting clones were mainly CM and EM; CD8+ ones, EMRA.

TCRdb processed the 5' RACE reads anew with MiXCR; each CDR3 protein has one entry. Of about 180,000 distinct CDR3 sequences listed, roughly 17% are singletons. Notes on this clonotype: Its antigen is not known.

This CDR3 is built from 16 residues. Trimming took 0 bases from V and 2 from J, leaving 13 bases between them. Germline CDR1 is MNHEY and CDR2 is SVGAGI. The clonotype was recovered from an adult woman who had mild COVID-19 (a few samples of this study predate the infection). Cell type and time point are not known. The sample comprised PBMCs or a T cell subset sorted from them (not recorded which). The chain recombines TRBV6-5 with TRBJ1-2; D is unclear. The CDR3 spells CASSYSSGGVNYGYTF. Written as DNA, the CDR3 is TGTGCCAGCAGTTACTCTTCCGGCGGGGTAAACTATGGCTACACCTTC.